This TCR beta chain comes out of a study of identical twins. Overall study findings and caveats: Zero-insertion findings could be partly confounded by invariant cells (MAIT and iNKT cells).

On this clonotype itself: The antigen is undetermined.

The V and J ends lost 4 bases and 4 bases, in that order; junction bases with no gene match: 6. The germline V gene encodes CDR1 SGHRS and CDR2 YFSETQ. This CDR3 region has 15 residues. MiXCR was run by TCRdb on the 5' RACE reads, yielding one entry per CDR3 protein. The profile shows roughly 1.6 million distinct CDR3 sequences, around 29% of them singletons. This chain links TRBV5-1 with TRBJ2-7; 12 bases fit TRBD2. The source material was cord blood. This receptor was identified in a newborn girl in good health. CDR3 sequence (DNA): TGCGCCAGCAGCCACGGGACTAGCGGGTGGTACGAGCAGTACTTC. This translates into CASSHGTSGWYEQYF.